This T cell receptor (beta chain) was identified in a study of T cells after somatic rescue of genetic block. Produced via immunoSEQ multiplex PCR; TCRdb's table is partial and in-frame only. Of over 95,000 clones in the sample, under 95% were seen once. CDR1 is SGHRS and CDR2 is YFSETQ in the germline V gene. CDR3 size: 13 residues. V dropped 0 bases and J dropped 5 bases, with 6 bases sitting between them. This sequence originates from a woman younger than 30. Sequencing was performed on peripheral blood mononuclear cells (PBMCs). This chain connects TRBV5-1 to TRBJ2-1; tentative D call: TRBD1 (5 bases). CDR3 in amino acids: CASSLGQHNEQFF. The CDR3 DNA reads TGCGCCAGCAGCTTGGGACAGCACAATGAGCAGTTCTTC.